The source of this TCR beta chain is a study of shared clonotypes between healthy human individuals. Study-wide points: It was observed that roughly 5.5% of naive CD4 clonotypes were shared across several donors.

Here immunoSEQ multiplex PCR was the method, and the copy in TCRdb shows in-frame clones only, minus some. The sample has roughly 2.1 million clones, roughly 91% seen once. A word on this clone: Its antigen is unknown.

The CDR3 sequence is 15 residues long. V gave up 4 bases and J gave up 2 bases; unmatched junction bases: 9. From germline, CDR1 is SGHRS and CDR2 YFSETQ. CD8 cells regarded as naive lacked CD45RO, were positively chosen for CCR7, and omitted terminally differentiated effector memory CD45RA+ cells. The material sequenced was naive CD8+ T cells from PBMCs. This receptor was obtained from a man aged 18 to 30 in good health. Some clones in this sample may be carry-over from other donors' samples. The chain links TRBV5-1 to TRBJ2-7, with TRBD2 identical over 7 bases. CDR3 in amino acids: CASSPGRASTYEQYF. The CDR3 nucleotides read TGCGCCAGCAGCCCGGGGAGGGCCTCCACCTACGAGCAGTACTTC.